This T cell receptor beta chain was identified during a study of cytomegalovirus exposure and HLA in healthy donors. Study conclusions and caveats: Available immune exposure information was restricted to CMV serostatus only.

Concerning this clone: Its antigen is unknown.

In germline, CDR1 is LGHNA, CDR2 YNFKEQ. The V end was cut by 0 bases, the J end by 5 bases, with 8 bases between. The CDR3 spans 14 residues. Donors likely had unrecorded immune exposures despite being nominally healthy when sampled. The PCR was carried out with 60 Vbeta primers and 13 Jbeta primers. Sequencing used immunoSEQ multiplex PCR; TCRdb keeps in-frame clones, though not all of them. The sample data list fewer than 150,000 clones. The sequence came from a man between 35 and 55 years old in good health and CMV-seronegative. The chain links TRBV4-2 to TRBJ2-1; no clear D. The specimen sequenced was PBMCs. CDR3 sequence reads: CASSQEVLHNEQFF. CDR3 DNA: TGTGCCAGCAGCCAAGAAGTACTACACAATGAGCAGTTCTTC.